This is a list of T cell receptor beta chains from one sample in a study of blood T cells in healthy people across ages. Each CDR3 protein gets one entry after TCRdb re-called the 5' RACE reads with MiXCR. This table holds some 700,000 distinct CDR3 sequences, about 42% found once. Material: blood. The receptors stem from a woman aged 55-69 years in good health. CDR3s leave out the opening cysteine and the closing phenylalanine or tryptophan.

V: TRBV15; J: TRBJ2-3; length: 12; CDR3: AASSNQKADTQY
V: TRBV20-1; J: TRBJ2-3; length: 15; CDR3: SARDLRARGAGDTQY
V: TRBV7-2; J: TRBJ1-2; length: 12; CDR3: ASSLFGTGDGYT
V: TRBV20-1; J: TRBJ2-3; length: 14; CDR3: SARDGTSGRGDTQY
V: TRBV3-1; J: TRBJ2-1; length: 15; CDR3: ASSQDGLAGAYNEQF
V: TRBV6-5; J: TRBJ2-1; length: 13; CDR3: ACSYSGEGNNEQF
V: TRBV6-1; J: TRBJ2-4; length: 14; CDR3: ASIRTSGVAKNIQY
V: TRBV10-3; J: TRBJ1-2; length: 13; CDR3: AISFAGTGIDGYT
V: TRBV27; J: TRBJ2-1; length: 14; CDR3: ASSSLQGTANNEQF
V: TRBV11-2; J: TRBJ2-2; length: 15; CDR3: ASSFPLAGPNTGELF
V: TRBV27; J: TRBJ1-2; length: 12; CDR3: ASSPTSGLLGYT
V: TRBV20-1; J: TRBJ2-7; length: 12; CDR3: SASSLLADYEQY
V: TRBV28; J: TRBJ2-7; length: 11; CDR3: ASRDPLSYEQY
V: TRBV5-1; J: TRBJ2-1; length: 15; CDR3: ASSNLKRDRVYNEQF
V: TRBV3-1; J: TRBJ2-7; length: 10; CDR3: ASSQTNYEQY
V: TRBV6-5; J: TRBJ2-1; length: 13; CDR3: ASSYQGYPYKEQF
V: TRBV27; J: TRBJ1-2; length: 16; CDR3: ASSFKGQGFSGSYGYT
V: TRBV5-1; J: TRBJ2-7; length: 10; CDR3: ASGFGSYEQY
V: TRBV6-5; J: TRBJ2-7; length: 11; CDR3: ASRQTGSNEQY
V: TRBV7-2; J: TRBJ2-3; length: 10; CDR3: ASSPRPDTQY
V: TRBV11-2; J: TRBJ2-7; length: 10; CDR3: ASSSGPVEQY
V: TRBV2; J: TRBJ2-7; length: 12; CDR3: ASSILGQGLEQY
V: TRBV10-3; J: TRBJ2-7; length: 10; CDR3: AISDTGDEQY
V: TRBV13; J: TRBJ2-1; length: 16; CDR3: ASSRGFLDPKTYNEQF
V: TRBV7-2; J: TRBJ2-2; length: 14; CDR3: ASSYRLTGNTGELF
V: TRBV6-2/TRBV6-3; J: TRBJ2-7; length: 14; CDR3: ASKSTGTSGMGEQY
V: TRBV6-5; J: TRBJ1-6; length: 11; CDR3: ASSSRRVSPLH
V: TRBV10-3; J: TRBJ2-5; length: 13; CDR3: AISERVLSGGTQY
V: TRBV3-1; J: TRBJ2-3; length: 10; CDR3: ASSPESGTQY
V: TRBV15; J: TRBJ2-7; length: 16; CDR3: ATSRYGLAGLGVGEQY
V: TRBV30; J: TRBJ2-3; length: 12; CDR3: AWKNTVLTDTQY
V: TRBV24-1; J: TRBJ2-6; length: 13; CDR3: ATSQGSSGANVLT
V: TRBV29-1; J: TRBJ2-5; length: 12; CDR3: SVVGAGGGETQY
V: TRBV18; J: TRBJ2-5; length: 13; CDR3: ASSPTFSAQETQY
V: TRBV6-6; J: TRBJ2-5; length: 11; CDR3: ASSSISPETQY
V: TRBV6-5; J: TRBJ2-1; length: 11; CDR3: ASSYSSQNEQF
V: TRBV9; J: TRBJ2-6; length: 16; CDR3: ASSPRDTLSSGANVLT
V: TRBV20-1; J: TRBJ2-1; length: 13; CDR3: SARPVEGPYNEQF
V: TRBV20-1; J: TRBJ2-6; length: 13; CDR3: SASLGLSGANVLT
V: TRBV7-2; J: TRBJ2-2; length: 14; CDR3: AGSFSGGTNTGELF